These 17 T cell receptor beta chains were sequenced from one sample in a study of blood T cell repertoires in COVID-19. Clones were sequenced by immunoSEQ multiplex PCR, and TCRdb holds only the in-frame ones, with some missing. The sample consists of some 220,000 clones, roughly 85% of them appearing once. Sequences were obtained from peripheral blood. The receptors were sampled from a woman aged 70-85 years with COVID-19, enrolled during active disease.

The chain couples TRBV7-2 to TRBJ2-7; 8 nucleotides align to TRBD1. The CDR3 extends over 13 amino acids. V gave up 5 bases and J gave up 4 bases; unmatched junction bases: 4. The germline V gene encodes CDR1 SGHTA and CDR2 FQGNSA. For the CDR3, the DNA is TGTGCCAGCAGCCGGACAGGGAGTTACGAGCAGTACTTC. Its protein is CASSRTGSYEQYF.

This clone was detected a few times. V gene TRBV7-2 combines with J gene TRBJ1-5; 7 nucleotides line up with TRBD1. Germline loops: CDR1 SGHTA, CDR2 FQGNSA. Unmatched junction bases numbered 6, after V lost 5 bases and J lost 5 bases. This CDR3 contains 14 residues. In DNA, the CDR3 is TGTGCCAGCAGCCACGGGACAGCCTATCAGCCCCAGCATTTT. Its protein is CASSHGTAYQPQHF.

This chain uses TRBV5-8 with TRBJ2-2; TRBD2 agrees at 12 bases. Germline-derived CDR1 and CDR2 are SGHTS and YDEGEE. V shed 6 bases and J 4 bases; nucleotides not matched to a gene: 7. CDR3 length equals 16 residues. The CDR3 bases are TGTGCCAGCAACCGTCCGGGACTAGCGGGCACCGGGGAGCTGTTTTTT. Translating it yields CASNRPGLAGTGELFF.

This sequence joins TRBV11-2 and TRBJ2-1; 13 positions match TRBD2. The CDR3 has 15 amino acids. Germline CDR1 SGHAT, CDR2 FQNNGV. V shed 5 bases, J shed 8 bases, and the junction held 6 bases outside the gene matches. The CDR3 reads CASSARLAGGHEQFF. Written as DNA, the CDR3 is TGTGCCAGCAGCGCCCGACTAGCGGGAGGCCATGAGCAGTTCTTC. Based on the CDR3 plus reference TRBV11-2 and TRBJ2-1, the full variable domain is EAGVAQSPRYKIIEKRQSVAFWCNPISGHATLYWYQQILGQGPKLLIQFQNNGVVDDSQLPKDRFSAERLKGVDSTLKIQPAKLEDSAVYLCASSARLAGGHEQFFGPGTRLTVL.

This sequence joins TRBV7-3 and TRBJ1-1; the D gene is possibly TRBD1 (5 bases). V shed 5 bases and J shed 0 bases, with 13 bases lying between them. CDR3 size: 15 residues. CDR1 is SGHTA and CDR2 is FQGTGA in the germline V gene. The CDR3, as DNA: TGTGCCAGCAGCGCTCAGGGATACATGAACACTGAAGCTTTCTTT. Translated, it gives CASSAQGYMNTEAFF. The full variable domain, in which reference TRBV7-3 and TRBJ1-1 provide the parts outside the CDR3, is GAGVSQTPSNKVTEKGKYVELRCDPISGHTALYWYRQSLGQGPEFLIYFQGTGAADDSGLPNDRFFAVRPEGSVSTLKIQRTERGDSAVYLCASSAQGYMNTEAFFGQGTRLTVV.

This rearrangement joins TRBV5-4 to TRBJ2-4; 11 nucleotides line up with TRBD1. Germline values: CDR1 SGHNT, CDR2 YYREEE (reference sequence). This CDR3 region has 16 residues. After removal of 3 bases from V and 0 bases from J, the junction contained 2 bases not matched to a gene. In DNA, the CDR3 is TGTGCCAGCAGCTCGGGACAGGGGGTAGCCAAAAACATTCAGTACTTC. This codes for CASSSGQGVAKNIQYF.

The chain has TRBV29-1 and TRBJ1-2; 7 bases agree with TRBD1. This CDR3 spans 17 amino acids. CDR1 and CDR2 (germline): SQVTM, ANQGSEA. With 7 bases clipped from V and 4 bases from J, the junction kept 21 bases outside the gene matches. This CDR3 is CSATGDVGREVSYGYTF. CDR3 DNA sequence: TGCAGCGCCACAGGGGACGTAGGCAGGGAGGTTTCCTATGGCTACACCTTC.

The chain couples TRBV27 to TRBJ2-3; TRBD2 aligns across 11 bases. V shed 5 bases, J shed 1 base, and the junction held 8 bases outside the gene matches. This CDR3 has 17 residues. The V gene's germline CDR1 is MNHEY and CDR2 SMNVEV (reference sequence). In nucleotides, the CDR3 is TGTGCCAGCAGTGGGGCTAGCGGGGGGTGGGGCACAGATACGCAGTATTTT. This gives the protein CASSGASGGWGTDTQYF.

This chain uses TRBV5-6 with TRBJ2-5; 8 bases align to TRBD2. CDR3 length: 15 amino acids. Trimming cost V 2 bases and J 3 bases; bases outside gene matches: 6. Germline V gives CDR1 SGHDT, CDR2 YYEEEE. CDR3 protein: CASSFSRGGKETQYF. DNA of the CDR3: TGTGCCAGCAGCTTCTCTCGGGGGGGGAAAGAGACCCAGTACTTC.

The chain joins TRBV18 to TRBJ2-1, with a possible D match to TRBD1 (5 bases). The CDR3 contains 12 residues. Trimming cost V 6 bases and J 7 bases, with 10 bases left between them. Germline loops: CDR1 KGHSH, CDR2 LQKENI. In nucleotides, the CDR3 is TGTGCCAGCTCCGATCAGGGAAATGAGCAGTTCTTC. The encoded protein is CASSDQGNEQFF.

The rearrangement uses TRBV2 and TRBJ1-1; a possible D gene is TRBD1 (5 bases). Trimming removed 4 bases at V and 1 base at J, with 13 bases between. The CDR3 has 15 residues. Looked up from germline, CDR1 is SNHLY and CDR2 is FYNNEI. The CDR3 sequence: CASSVFDSSNTEAFF. The CDR3 DNA follows: TGTGCCAGCAGTGTGTTCGACAGTTCGAACACTGAAGCTTTCTTT. The full variable domain, its missing parts supplied by reference TRBV2 and TRBJ1-1, is EPEVTQTPSHQVTQMGQEVILRCVPISNHLYFYWYRQILGQKVEFLVSFYNNEISEKSEIFDDQFSVERPDGSNFTLKIRSTKLEDSAMYFCASSVFDSSNTEAFFGQGTRLTVV.

This rearrangement joins TRBV7-2 to TRBJ1-6, with 8 nucleotides matching TRBD1. The CDR3 length is 17 residues. The J segment lost 3 bases and the V segment lost 5 bases, leaving 9 bases of the junction unmatched. Germline V gene lookup returns CDR1 SGHTA and CDR2 FQGNSA. For the CDR3, the DNA is TGTGCCAGCAGCGCTTCCTTGGACAGGGTCTATAATTCACCCCTCCACTTT. Its translation: CASSASLDRVYNSPLHF. The full variable domain, completed using reference TRBV7-2 and TRBJ1-6, is GAGVSQSPSNKVTEKGKDVELRCDPISGHTALYWYRQSLGQGLEFLIYFQGNSAPDKSGLPSDRFSAERTGGSVSTLTIQRTQQEDSAVYLCASSASLDRVYNSPLHFGNGTRLTVT.

The V gene is TRBV7-2, the J gene TRBJ1-1; a weak D match, TRBD1 (5 bases). The CDR3 contains 15 residues. Trimming stripped 0 bases from V and 3 bases from J, with 11 bases between. CDR1 and CDR2 (germline): SGHTA, FQGNSA. For the CDR3, the DNA is TGTGCCAGCAGCTTAGCGCCCCCGGGGGACACTGAAGCTTTCTTT. It translates to CASSLAPPGDTEAFF.

This clone was observed once. V usage is TRBV9 and J usage is TRBJ1-1; 9 nucleotides align to TRBD1. Germline CDR1 SGDLS, CDR2 YYNGEE. With 4 bases clipped from V and 1 base from J, the junction kept 11 bases outside the gene matches. CDR3 length equals 17 residues. This chain's CDR3 is CASSPRTGVLRNTEAFF. Here the CDR3 DNA reads TGTGCCAGCAGCCCCCGGACAGGGGTATTGAGGAACACTGAAGCTTTCTTT.

This chain connects TRBV6-5 to TRBJ1-2; 10 bases agree with TRBD1. The CDR3 sequence is 15 residues long. The germline CDR1 and CDR2 sequences are MNHEY and SVGAGI. After removal of 2 bases from V and 8 bases from J, the junction contained 8 bases not matched to a gene. Written as DNA, the CDR3 is TGTGCCAGCAGTTACGGGGGACAGGGGCGATGGGGCTACACCTTC. It translates to CASSYGGQGRWGYTF.

This chain joins TRBV6-5 and TRBJ2-5; D remains unclear. The CDR3 length is 14 residues. Trimming left V 6 bases short and J 0 bases short, with 11 bases between. Germline V gene data show CDR1 as MNHEY and CDR2 as SVGAGI. The CDR3 is CASSSAGYQETQYF. DNA of the CDR3: TGTGCCAGCAGCTCCGCCGGGTACCAAGAGACCCAGTACTTC.

This chain uses TRBV28 with TRBJ1-1, with D unresolved. The CDR3 covers 13 residues. Germline V gene sequence: CDR1 MDHEN, CDR2 SYDVKM. V shed 3 bases and J shed 2 bases, with 7 bases lying between them. In DNA form, the CDR3 reads TGTGCCAGCAGTTTTAGCCGAAACACTGAAGCTTTCTTT. This translates into CASSFSRNTEAFF.